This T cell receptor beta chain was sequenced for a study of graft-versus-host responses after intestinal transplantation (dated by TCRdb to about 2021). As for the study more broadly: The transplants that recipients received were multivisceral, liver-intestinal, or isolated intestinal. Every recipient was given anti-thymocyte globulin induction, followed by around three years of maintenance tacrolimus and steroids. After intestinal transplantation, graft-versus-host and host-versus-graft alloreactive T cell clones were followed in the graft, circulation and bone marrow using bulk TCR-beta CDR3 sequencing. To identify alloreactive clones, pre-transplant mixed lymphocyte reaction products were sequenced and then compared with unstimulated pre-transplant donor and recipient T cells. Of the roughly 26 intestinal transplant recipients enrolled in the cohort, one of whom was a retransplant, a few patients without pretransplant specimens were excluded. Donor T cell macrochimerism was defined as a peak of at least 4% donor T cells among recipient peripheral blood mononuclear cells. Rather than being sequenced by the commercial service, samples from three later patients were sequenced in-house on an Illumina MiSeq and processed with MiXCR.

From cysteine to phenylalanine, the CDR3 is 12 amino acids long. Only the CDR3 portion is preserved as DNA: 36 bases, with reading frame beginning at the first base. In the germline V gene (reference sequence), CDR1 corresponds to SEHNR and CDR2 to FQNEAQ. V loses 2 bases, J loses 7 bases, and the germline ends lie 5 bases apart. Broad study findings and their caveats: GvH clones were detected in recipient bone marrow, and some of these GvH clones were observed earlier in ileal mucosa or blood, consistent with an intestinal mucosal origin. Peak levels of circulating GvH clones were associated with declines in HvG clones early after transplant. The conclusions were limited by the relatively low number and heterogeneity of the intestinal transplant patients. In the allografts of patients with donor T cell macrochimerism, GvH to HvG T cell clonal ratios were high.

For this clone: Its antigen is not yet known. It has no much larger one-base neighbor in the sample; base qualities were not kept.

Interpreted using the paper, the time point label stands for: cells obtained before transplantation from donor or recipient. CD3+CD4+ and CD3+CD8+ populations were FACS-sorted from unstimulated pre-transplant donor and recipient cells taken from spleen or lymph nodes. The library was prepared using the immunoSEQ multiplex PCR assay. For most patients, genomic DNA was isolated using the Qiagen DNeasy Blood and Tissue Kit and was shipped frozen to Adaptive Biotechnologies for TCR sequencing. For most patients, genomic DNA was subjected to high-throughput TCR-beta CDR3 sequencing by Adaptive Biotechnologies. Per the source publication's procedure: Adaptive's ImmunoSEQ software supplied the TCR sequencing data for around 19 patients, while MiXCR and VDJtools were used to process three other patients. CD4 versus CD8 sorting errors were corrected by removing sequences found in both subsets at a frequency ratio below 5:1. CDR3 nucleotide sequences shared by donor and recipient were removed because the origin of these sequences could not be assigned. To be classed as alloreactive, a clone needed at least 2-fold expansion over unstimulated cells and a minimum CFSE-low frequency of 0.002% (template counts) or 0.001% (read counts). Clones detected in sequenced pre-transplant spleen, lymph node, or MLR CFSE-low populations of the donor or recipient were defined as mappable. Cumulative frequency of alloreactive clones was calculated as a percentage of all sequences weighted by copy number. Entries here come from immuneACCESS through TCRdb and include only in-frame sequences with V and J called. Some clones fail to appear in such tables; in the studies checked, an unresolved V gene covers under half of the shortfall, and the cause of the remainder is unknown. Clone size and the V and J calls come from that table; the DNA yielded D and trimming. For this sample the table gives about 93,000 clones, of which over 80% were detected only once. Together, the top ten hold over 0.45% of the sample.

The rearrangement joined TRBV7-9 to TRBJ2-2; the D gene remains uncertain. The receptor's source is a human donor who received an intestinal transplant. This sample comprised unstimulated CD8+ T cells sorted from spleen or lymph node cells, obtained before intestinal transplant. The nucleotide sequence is TGTGCCAGCAGCTTAAACGGCGGGGAGCTGTTTTTT. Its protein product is CASSLNGGELFF. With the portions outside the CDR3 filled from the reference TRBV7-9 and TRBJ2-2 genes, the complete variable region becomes DTGVSQNPRHKITKRGQNVTFRCDPISEHNRLYWYRQTLGQGPEFLTYFQNEAQLEKSRLLSDRFSAERPKGSFSTLEIQRTEQGDSAMYLCASSLNGGELFFGEGSRLTVL.